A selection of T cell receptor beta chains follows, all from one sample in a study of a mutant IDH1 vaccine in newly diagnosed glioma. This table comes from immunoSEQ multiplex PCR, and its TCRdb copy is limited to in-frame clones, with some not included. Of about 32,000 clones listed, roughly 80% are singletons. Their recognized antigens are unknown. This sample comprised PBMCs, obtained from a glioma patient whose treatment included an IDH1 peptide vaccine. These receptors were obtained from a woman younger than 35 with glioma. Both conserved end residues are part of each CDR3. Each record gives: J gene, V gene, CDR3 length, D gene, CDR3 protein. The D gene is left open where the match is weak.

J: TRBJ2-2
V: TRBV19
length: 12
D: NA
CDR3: CASLATTGELFF

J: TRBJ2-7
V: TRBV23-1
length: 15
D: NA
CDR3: CASSQSRTHSYEQYF

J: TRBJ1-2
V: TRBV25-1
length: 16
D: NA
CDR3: CASSLWRDDSYYGYTF

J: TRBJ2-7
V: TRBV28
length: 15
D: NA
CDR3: CASSFALRGAYEQYF

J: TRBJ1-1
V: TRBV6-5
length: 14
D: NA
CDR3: CASSYVAANTEAFF

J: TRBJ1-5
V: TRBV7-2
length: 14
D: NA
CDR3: CASSPVVSGQPQHF

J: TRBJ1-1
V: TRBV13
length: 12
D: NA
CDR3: CASSVKTGKAFF

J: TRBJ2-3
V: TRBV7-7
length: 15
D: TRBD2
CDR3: CASSSGTSTVDTQYF

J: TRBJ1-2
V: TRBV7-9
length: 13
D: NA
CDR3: CASSLASSLGYTF

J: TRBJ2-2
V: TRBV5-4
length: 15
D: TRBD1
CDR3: CASRKTGANTGELFF

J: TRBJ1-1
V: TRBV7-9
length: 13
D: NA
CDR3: CASSSGGGTEAFF

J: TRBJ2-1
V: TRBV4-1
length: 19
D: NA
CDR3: CASSRVGEGAYLSYNEQFF

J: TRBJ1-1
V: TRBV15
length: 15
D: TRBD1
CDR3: CATSRGLGTASEAFF

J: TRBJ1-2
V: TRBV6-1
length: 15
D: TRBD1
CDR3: CASSEGGQGNYGYTF

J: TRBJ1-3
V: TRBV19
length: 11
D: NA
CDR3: CASSTGNTIYF

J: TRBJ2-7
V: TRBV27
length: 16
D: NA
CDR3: CASSGGGPTSSYEQYF

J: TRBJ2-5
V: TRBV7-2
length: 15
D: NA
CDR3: CASSLSGLYQETQYF

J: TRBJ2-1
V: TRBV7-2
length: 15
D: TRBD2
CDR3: CASSPIAGGFGEQFF

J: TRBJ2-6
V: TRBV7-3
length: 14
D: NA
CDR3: CASSPQAGANVLTF

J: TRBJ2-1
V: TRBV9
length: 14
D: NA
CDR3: CASSVGDSYNEQFF

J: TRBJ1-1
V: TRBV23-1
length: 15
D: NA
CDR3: CASSQSSNEGTEAFF

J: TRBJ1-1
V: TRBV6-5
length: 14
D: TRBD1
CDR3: CASSRDRGNTEAFF

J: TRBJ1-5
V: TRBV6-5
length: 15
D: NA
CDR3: CASSYSMRGNQPQHF

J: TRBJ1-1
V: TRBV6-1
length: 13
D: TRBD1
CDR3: CASSLQGATEAFF

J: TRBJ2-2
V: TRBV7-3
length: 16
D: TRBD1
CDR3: CASSPTGTGRAGELFF

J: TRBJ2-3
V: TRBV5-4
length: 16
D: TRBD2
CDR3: CASSQDLGGSPDTQYF

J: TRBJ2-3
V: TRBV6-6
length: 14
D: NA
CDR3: CASSWEAGTDTQYF

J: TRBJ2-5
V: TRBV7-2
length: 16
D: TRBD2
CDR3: CASSLASGGASETQYF

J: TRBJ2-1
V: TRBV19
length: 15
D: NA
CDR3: CASSIPRSSYNEQFF

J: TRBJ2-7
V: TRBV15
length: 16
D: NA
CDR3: CATSRGLDSGSYEQYF

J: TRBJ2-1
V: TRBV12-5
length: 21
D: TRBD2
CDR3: CASGLGAHSAGATHRYNEQFF

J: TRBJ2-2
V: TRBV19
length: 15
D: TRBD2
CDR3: CASSPGLVFTGELFF

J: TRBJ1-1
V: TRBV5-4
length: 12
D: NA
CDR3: CASSLGTGEAFF

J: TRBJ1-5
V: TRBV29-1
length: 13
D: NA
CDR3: CSVGWGLGQPQHF

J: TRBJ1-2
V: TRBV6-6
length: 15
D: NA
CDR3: CASSYSLQGNYGYTF

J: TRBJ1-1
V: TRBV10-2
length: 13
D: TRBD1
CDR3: CASSGQGFTEAFF

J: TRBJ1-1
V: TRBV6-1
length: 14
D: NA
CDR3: CASSFGGSGTEAFF

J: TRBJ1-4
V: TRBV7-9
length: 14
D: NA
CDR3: CASSLGAGNEKLFF

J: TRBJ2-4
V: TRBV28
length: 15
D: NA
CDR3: CASSSGTIAKNIQYF

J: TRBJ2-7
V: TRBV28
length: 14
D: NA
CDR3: CASKLSDSSYEQYF

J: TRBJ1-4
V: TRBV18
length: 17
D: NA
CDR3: CASSPVGVGGISAKLFF

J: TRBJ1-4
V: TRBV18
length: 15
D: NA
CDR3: CASSPRTARNEKLFF